The sequence of this T cell receptor (beta chain) was determined in a study of cytomegalovirus exposure and HLA in healthy donors. Study results and caveats: For TCR beta chains, V- and J-gene trimming was later linked to a missense DCLRE1C variant. Presence/absence analyses assumed roughly uniform sequencing depth across donors.

The CDR3 sequence is 16 residues long. V gave up 1 base and J gave up 5 bases, with 15 bases separating them. Per germline, CDR1 SGHDN and CDR2 FVKESK. This clone was seen only once. Its target is not known. It was with 60 Vbeta and 13 Jbeta primers that the PCR ran. Original processing methods: It was a later analysis that counted roughly 80 million unique TCR beta chains, of which 9.5 million to 14 million were shared. Assay: immunoSEQ multiplex PCR; the TCRdb copy retains only in-frame clones and omits some. That table supplies the V and J calls and clone size; D and trimming were determined from the DNA. Counted here are 200,000 to 250,000 clones, 80% to 90% occurring once; the ten biggest clones make up approximately 2.9%.

This chain links TRBV14 with TRBJ1-3; D not certain. Sequencing was carried out using PBMCs. The sequence was obtained from a man aged 30 to 45 in good health and CMV-seronegative. CDR3 residues: CASSQVGQRPRNTIYF. The CDR3 DNA reads TGTGCCAGCAGCCAAGTTGGTCAGCGACCCAGAAACACCATATATTTT.